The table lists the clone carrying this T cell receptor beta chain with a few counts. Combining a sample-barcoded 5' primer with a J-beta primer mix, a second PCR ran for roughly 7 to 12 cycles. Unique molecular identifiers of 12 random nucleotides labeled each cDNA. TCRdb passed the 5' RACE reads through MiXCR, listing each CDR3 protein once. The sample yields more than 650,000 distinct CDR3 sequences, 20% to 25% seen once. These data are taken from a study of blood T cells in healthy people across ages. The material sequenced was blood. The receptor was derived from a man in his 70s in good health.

This chain's CDR3 is CASSSRNEQYF. CDR3 nucleotides: TGTGCCAGCAGCTCCAGGAACGAGCAGTACTTC. The V call is TRBV5-5, the J call TRBJ2-5; D is unclear. The DNA end lines up better with TRBJ2-7; the J call may be wrong. The CDR3 has 11 residues. Germline V gene data show CDR1 as SGHKS and CDR2 as YYEKEE (reference sequence).